This T cell receptor (beta chain) was sequenced for a study of identical twins. The study's findings and limits: Cord blood beta clonotypes present at high abundance carried fewer insertions; no such pattern appeared in memory repertoires. Models, which agreed with sharing between unrelated individuals, nonetheless underestimated the out-of-frame TCR alpha sharing seen in monozygotic twins.

The germline V and J ends were trimmed by 3 bases and 8 bases, with 10 bases remaining between them. This CDR3 comprises 12 residues. CDR1 is MGHDK, CDR2 SYGVNS, per germline. Addition of a universal primer site occurred through template switching, and cDNA carried unique molecular identifiers. Each CDR3 protein is one row after TCRdb ran MiXCR on the 5' RACE reads. The table shows about 150,000 distinct CDR3 sequences, with around 3.4% occurring only once. This clonotype has just one count. What it recognizes is unknown. Donors uniformly comprised healthy Caucasians. The chain recombines TRBV25-1 with TRBJ1-2; D is undetermined. The sequenced sample was memory T cells sorted from blood. This receptor was identified in a man aged 18 to 29 in good health. The CDR3 DNA follows: TGTGCCAGCAGTGACCTGAGGATGGGCTACACCTTC. It specifies CASSDLRMGYTF.